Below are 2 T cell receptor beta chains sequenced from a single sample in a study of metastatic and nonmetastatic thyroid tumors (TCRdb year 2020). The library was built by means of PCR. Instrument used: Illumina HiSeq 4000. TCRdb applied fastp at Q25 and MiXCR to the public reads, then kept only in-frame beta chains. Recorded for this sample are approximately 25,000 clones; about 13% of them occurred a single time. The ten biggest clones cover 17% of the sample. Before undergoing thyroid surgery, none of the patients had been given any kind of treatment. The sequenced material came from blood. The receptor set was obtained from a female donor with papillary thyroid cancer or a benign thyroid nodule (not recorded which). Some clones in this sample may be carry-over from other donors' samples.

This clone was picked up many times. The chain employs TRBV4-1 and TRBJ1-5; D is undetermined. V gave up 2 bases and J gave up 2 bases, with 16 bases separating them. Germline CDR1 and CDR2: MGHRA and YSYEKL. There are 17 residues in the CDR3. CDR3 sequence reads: CASSQTGSPLGNQPQHF. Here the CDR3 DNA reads TGCGCCAGCAGCCAAACGGGTTCCCCGTTGGGCAATCAGCCCCAGCATTTT.

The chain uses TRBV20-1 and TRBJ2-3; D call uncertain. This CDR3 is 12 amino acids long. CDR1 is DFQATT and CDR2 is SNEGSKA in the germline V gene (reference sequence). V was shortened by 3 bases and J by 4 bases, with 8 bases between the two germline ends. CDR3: CSASGGADTQYF. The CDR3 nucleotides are TGCAGTGCTAGTGGCGGTGCAGATACGCAGTATTTT.